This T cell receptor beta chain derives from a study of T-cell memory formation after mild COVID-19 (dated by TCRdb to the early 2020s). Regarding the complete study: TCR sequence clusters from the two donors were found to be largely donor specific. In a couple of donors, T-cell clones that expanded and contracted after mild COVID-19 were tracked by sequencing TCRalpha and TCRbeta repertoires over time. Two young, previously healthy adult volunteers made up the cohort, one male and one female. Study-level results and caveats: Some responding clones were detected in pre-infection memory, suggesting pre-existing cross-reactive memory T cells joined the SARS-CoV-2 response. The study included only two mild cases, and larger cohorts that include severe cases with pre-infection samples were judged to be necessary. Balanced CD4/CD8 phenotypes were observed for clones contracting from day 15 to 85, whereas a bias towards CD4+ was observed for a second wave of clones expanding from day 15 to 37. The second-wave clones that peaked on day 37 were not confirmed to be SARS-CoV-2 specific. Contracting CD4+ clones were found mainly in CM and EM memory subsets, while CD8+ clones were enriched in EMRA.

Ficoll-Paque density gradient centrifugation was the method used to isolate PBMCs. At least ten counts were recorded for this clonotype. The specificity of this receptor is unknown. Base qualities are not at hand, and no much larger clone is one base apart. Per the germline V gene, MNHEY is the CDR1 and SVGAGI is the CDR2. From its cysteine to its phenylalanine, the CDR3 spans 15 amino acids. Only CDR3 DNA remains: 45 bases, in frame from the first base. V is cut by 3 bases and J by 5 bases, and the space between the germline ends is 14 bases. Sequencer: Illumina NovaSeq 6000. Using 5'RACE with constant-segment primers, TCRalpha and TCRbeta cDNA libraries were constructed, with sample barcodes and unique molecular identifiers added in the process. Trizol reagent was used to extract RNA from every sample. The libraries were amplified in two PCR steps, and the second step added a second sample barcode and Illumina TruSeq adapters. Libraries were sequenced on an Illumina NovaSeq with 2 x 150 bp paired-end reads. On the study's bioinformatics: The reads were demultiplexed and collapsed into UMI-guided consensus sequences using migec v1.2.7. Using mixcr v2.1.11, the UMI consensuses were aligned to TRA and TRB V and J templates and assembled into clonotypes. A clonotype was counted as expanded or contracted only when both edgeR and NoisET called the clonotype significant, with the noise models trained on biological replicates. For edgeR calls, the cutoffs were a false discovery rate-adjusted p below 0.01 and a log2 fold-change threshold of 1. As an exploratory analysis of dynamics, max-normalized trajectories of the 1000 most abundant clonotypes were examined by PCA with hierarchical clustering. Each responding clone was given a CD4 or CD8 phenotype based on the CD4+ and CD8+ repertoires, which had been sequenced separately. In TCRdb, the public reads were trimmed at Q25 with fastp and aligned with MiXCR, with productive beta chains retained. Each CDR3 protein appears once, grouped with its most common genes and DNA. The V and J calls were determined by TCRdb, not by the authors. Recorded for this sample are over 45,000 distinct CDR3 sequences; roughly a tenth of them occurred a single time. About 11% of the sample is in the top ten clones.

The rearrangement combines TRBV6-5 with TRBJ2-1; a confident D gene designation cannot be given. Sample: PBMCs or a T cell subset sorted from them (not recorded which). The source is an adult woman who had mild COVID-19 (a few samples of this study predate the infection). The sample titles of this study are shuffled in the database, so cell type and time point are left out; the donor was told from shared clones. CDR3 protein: CASSYLMGRNNEQFF. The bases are TGTGCCAGCAGTTATCTAATGGGCAGGAACAATGAGCAGTTCTTC.